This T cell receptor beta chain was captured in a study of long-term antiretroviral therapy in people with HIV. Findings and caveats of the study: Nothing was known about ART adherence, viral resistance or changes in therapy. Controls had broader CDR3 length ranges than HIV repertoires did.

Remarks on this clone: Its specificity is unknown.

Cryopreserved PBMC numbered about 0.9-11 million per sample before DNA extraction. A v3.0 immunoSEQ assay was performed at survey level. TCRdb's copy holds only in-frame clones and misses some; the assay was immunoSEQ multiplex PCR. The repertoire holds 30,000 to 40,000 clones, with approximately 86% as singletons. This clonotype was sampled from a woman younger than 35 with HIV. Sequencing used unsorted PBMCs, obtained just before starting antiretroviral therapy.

The CDR3 sequence: CASSLGGSAYNEQFF. The CDR3 bases are TGTGCCAGCAGTTTAGGGGGCTCGGCGTACAATGAGCAGTTCTTC. The chain joins TRBV27 to TRBJ2-1; a weak D match, TRBD1 (6 bases). The germline V gene encodes CDR1 MNHEY and CDR2 SMNVEV (reference sequence). V gave up 2 bases and J gave up 4 bases, with 12 bases separating them. This CDR3 is 15 amino acids long.